The T cell receptor (beta chain) described here comes from a study of technical replicates of blood from a handful of donors. The data were produced by immunoSEQ multiplex PCR, yet TCRdb's version contains in-frame clones alone and is incomplete. The data contain roughly 100,000 clones, 96% of them singletons. CDR1 is SGHTA and CDR2 is FQGNSA in the germline V gene. CDR3 length: 14 residues. The ends lost 6 bases at V and 7 bases at J; junction bases unmatched: 8. The chain recombines TRBV7-2 with TRBJ1-5; 8 bases align to TRBD1. The sequenced material came from T cells isolated from PBMCs. The sequence was obtained from a human donor in good health. The CDR3: CASRGGTGWQPQHF. The DNA of the CDR3 is TGTGCCAGCAGGGGGGGGACAGGTTGGCAGCCCCAGCATTTT.